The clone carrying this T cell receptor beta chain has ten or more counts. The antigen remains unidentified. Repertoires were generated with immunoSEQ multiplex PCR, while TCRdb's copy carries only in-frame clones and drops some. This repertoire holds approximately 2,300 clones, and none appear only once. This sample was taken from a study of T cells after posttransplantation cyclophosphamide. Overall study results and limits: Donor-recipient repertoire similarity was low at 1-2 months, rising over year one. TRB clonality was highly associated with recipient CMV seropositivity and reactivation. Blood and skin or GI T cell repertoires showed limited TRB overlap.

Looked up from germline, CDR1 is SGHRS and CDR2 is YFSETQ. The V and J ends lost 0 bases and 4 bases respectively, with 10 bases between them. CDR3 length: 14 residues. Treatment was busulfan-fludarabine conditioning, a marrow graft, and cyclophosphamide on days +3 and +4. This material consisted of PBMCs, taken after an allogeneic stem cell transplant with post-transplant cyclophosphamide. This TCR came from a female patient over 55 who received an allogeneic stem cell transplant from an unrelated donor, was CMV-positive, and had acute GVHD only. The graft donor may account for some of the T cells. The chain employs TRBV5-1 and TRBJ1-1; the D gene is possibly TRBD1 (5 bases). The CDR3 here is CASSLDQGGTEAFF. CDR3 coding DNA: TGCGCCAGCAGCTTGGACCAGGGAGGCACTGAAGCTTTCTTT. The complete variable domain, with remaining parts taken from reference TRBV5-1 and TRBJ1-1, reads KAGVTQTPRYLIKTRGQQVTLSCSPISGHRSVSWYQQTPGQGLQFLFEYFSETQRNKGNFPGRFSGRQFSNSRSEMNVSTLELGDSALYLCASSLDQGGTEAFFGQGTRLTVV.